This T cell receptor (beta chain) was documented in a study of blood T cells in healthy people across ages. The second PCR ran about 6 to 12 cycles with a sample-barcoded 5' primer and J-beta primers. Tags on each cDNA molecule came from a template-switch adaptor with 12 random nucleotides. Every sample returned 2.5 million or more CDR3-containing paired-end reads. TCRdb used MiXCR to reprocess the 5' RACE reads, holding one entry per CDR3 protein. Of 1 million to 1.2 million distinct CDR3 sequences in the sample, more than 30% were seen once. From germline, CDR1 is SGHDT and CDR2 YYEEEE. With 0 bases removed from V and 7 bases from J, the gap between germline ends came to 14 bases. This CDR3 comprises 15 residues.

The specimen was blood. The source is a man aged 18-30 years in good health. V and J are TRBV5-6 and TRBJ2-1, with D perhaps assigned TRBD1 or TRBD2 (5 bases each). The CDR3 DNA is TGTGCCAGCAGCTTGGCAAGGGGAGCTTGGAATGAGCAGTTCTTC. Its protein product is CASSLARGAWNEQFF.